Following are 2 T cell receptor beta chains from one sample sequenced in a study of CXCR3-negative and CXCR3-positive naive CD8 T cells. The authors made the TRB cDNA libraries by 5' RACE using UMI labels. TCRdb reprocessed the 5' RACE reads and keeps a single row for each CDR3 protein, giving no DNA. The sample totals under 50,000 distinct CDR3 sequences; its top ten clones hold 2% to 2.5%. The material sequenced was naive CXCR3- CD8+ T cells from blood. Subset described: CD45RO-CCR7+CD27+CD95- naive CD8+ T cells lacking CXCR3 (TNR3-). Source of these receptors: a human donor in good health. Some clones in this sample may be carry-over from other donors' samples.

The gene calls are TRBV28 and TRBJ2-1; TCRdb designates TRBD2, a call that cannot be tested without DNA. This CDR3 spans 16 amino acids. The germline V gene has CDR1 MDHEN and CDR2 SYDVKM. This chain's CDR3 is CASSLWGTGGRDEQFF.

V and J are TRBV6-5 and TRBJ2-3; TCRdb returns TRBD1, unconfirmable since there is no DNA. This CDR3 comprises 16 residues. Germline lookup yields CDR1 MNHEY and CDR2 SVGAGI. This CDR3 reads CASSYSDHRVERTQYF.